This record looks at one T cell receptor (beta chain) sequence and its context. Antigen specificity is unknown. The sample is drawn from a study of cytomegalovirus exposure and HLA in healthy donors. In the PCR, 60 Vbeta and 13 Jbeta primers were used. TCRdb's copy holds only in-frame clones and misses some; the assay was immunoSEQ multiplex PCR. Recorded for this sample: 75,000 to 95,000 clones. Overall study findings and caveats: A list of approximately 150 TCR beta chains associated with cytomegalovirus was given.

This CDR3 has 13 residues. Germline V gene lookup returns CDR1 SGHRS and CDR2 YFSETQ. The germline V and J ends were trimmed by 4 bases and 3 bases, with 10 bases remaining between them. This sequence joins TRBV5-1 and TRBJ2-5; D gene unclear. The sample comprised PBMCs. The clonotype originates from a girl aged 10 to 17 in good health and CMV-seropositive. The CDR3 reads CASSMSIEETQYF. CDR3 sequence (DNA): TGCGCCAGCAGCATGAGTATAGAAGAGACCCAGTACTTC.